A selection of T cell receptor beta chains follows, all from one sample in a study of blood T cell repertoires in COVID-19. Profiling relied on immunoSEQ multiplex PCR, and the TCRdb table lists in-frame clones only, not all of them. The data hold 300,000 to 400,000 clones, with around 91% observed a single time. Sequencing used PBMCs or T cells enriched from blood (not recorded which). These receptors were obtained from a young man who had recovered from COVID-19. Each CDR3 is given with its conserved first and last residue. The order of the fields is V gene, clone size, D gene, J gene, CDR3 protein, CDR3 DNA. A D gene is named only where the DNA matches it firmly. Expanded clones get a size class; other rows say once, few or many, or leave the size out.

>TRBV2|NA|TRBD1|TRBJ2-5
CASKDLGQGKETQYF
TGTGCCAGCAAGGACCTGGGACAGGGCAAAGAGACCCAGTACTTC
>TRBV2|NA|NA|TRBJ1-1
CASSVEGLAEAFF
TGTGCCAGCAGTGTGGAGGGGCTCGCTGAAGCTTTCTTT
>TRBV2|NA|TRBD1|TRBJ2-5
CASSRDRGRGETQYF
TGTGCCAGCAGCCGGGACAGGGGGCGGGGAGAGACCCAGTACTTC
>TRBV28|NA|NA|TRBJ1-4
CASSFTASNEKLFF
TGTGCCAGCAGTTTTACAGCCTCTAATGAAAAACTGTTTTTT
>TRBV7-8|NA|NA|TRBJ2-5
CASILPGARRGETQYF
TGTGCCAGCATCCTTCCCGGGGCCCGGAGGGGAGAGACCCAGTACTTC
>TRBV5-1|NA|TRBD2|TRBJ2-2
CASSLDGTSLKNTGELFF
TGCGCCAGCAGCTTGGACGGGACTAGCCTAAAGAACACCGGGGAGCTGTTTTTT
>TRBV28|NA|NA|TRBJ1-4
CASAALNREYEKLFF
TGTGCCAGTGCCGCCTTAAACAGGGAGTACGAAAAACTGTTTTTT
>TRBV28|NA|TRBD1|TRBJ2-6
CASSRDRWGSGANVLTF
TGTGCCAGCAGCCGGGACAGGTGGGGATCTGGGGCCAACGTCCTGACTTTC
>TRBV5-1|NA|NA|TRBJ2-7
CASSLGQDSYEQYF
TGCGCCAGCAGCTTGGGTCAGGACTCCTACGAGCAGTACTTC
>TRBV7-6|NA|TRBD2|TRBJ2-7
CASSPWKGRVWEQYF
TGTGCCAGCAGCCCGTGGAAGGGGAGGGTTTGGGAGCAGTACTTC
>TRBV5-4|NA|NA|TRBJ1-2
CASSSTGHYGYTF
TGTGCCAGCAGCTCTACAGGGCACTATGGCTACACCTTC
>TRBV6-1|NA|NA|TRBJ1-2
CASSESGNYGYTF
TGTGCCAGCAGTGAGTCAGGGAACTATGGCTACACCTTC
>TRBV19|NA|NA|TRBJ2-2
CASTAITGTGELFF
TGTGCCAGTACCGCGATTACAGGGACCGGGGAGCTGTTTTTT
>TRBV18|NA|TRBD1|TRBJ1-2
CASSPQGVNANYGYTF
TGTGCCAGCTCACCCCAGGGGGTCAACGCTAACTATGGCTACACCTTC
>TRBV28|NA|NA|TRBJ2-2
CASSLTAAGPTGELFF
TGTGCCAGCAGTTTAACCGCGGCAGGGCCAACCGGGGAGCTGTTTTTT
>TRBV5-1|NA|NA|TRBJ1-2
CASSPSAVYAYGYTF
TGCGCCAGCAGCCCGTCCGCGGTGTATGCCTATGGCTACACCTTC
>TRBV29-1|NA|TRBD1|TRBJ1-4
CSVGQGGREKLFF
TGCAGCGTGGGACAGGGTGGTCGGGAAAAACTGTTTTTT
>TRBV12-5|NA|NA|TRBJ1-2
CASGLLTEPPIF
TGTGCTAGTGGTTTGTTGACAGAGCCCCCTATCTTC
>TRBV6-6|NA|TRBD1|TRBJ1-4
CASSRWVRGPADATNEKLFF
TGTGCCAGCAGCCGATGGGTTAGGGGGCCCGCGGATGCAACTAATGAAAAACTGTTTTTT
>TRBV7-9|NA|NA|TRBJ1-2
CASSSGNYGYTF
TGTGCCAGCAGCTCAGGGAACTATGGCTACACCTTC
>TRBV7-9|few|NA|TRBJ1-1
CASSLTGGAENTEAFF
TGTGCCAGCAGCTTAACGGGGGGAGCAGAGAACACTGAAGCTTTCTTT
>TRBV28|few|TRBD1|TRBJ2-7
CASSSGQGPQSRAYEQYF
TGTGCCAGCAGTTCAGGACAGGGACCCCAGTCTCGAGCCTACGAGCAGTACTTC
>TRBV2|NA|NA|TRBJ1-3
CASSKTVDGNTIYF
TGTGCCAGCAGTAAGACAGTTGATGGAAACACCATATATTTT
>TRBV4-2|NA|TRBD2|TRBJ2-5
CASSEGGSGRTGQETQYF
TGTGCCAGCAGCGAAGGGGGTAGCGGGAGGACGGGGCAAGAGACCCAGTACTTC
>TRBV6-5|once|NA|TRBJ1-3
CASSYSMSPAGNTIYF
TGTGCCAGCAGTTACTCGATGAGTCCCGCTGGAAACACCATATATTTT
>TRBV19|NA|TRBD2|TRBJ2-4
CASSIAPAGVPKNIQYF
TGTGCCAGTAGTATAGCCCCAGCGGGAGTCCCAAAAAACATTCAGTACTTC
>TRBV25-1|NA|TRBD2|TRBJ2-1
CASRRGGGPNEQFF
TGTGCCAGCAGGCGGGGGGGCGGGCCCAATGAGCAGTTCTTC
>TRBV7-8|NA|NA|TRBJ2-2
CASSLRRGVAGELFF
TGTGCCAGCAGCTTACGGAGGGGAGTGGCCGGGGAGCTGTTTTTT
>TRBV5-1|NA|NA|TRBJ2-7
CASSLWDSSWDEQYF
TGCGCCAGCAGCTTGTGGGACTCCTCTTGGGACGAGCAGTACTTC